This T cell receptor (beta chain) was sequenced in a study of T cell changes during pregnancy in multiple sclerosis. Produced via immunoSEQ multiplex PCR; TCRdb's table is partial and in-frame only. Here the sample spans more than 85,000 clones, roughly 95% being singletons. Per germline, CDR1 MDHEN and CDR2 SYDVKM. V was clipped by 2 bases and J by 1 base; unmatched bases: 1. This CDR3 is built from 14 residues. The chain employs TRBV28 and TRBJ1-1; 7 bases map to TRBD1. This sequence was found in a female donor in good health, enrolled as a control in a pregnancy study. This specimen was peripheral blood, taken in the third trimester of pregnancy. The DNA for the CDR3 is TGTGCCAGCAGTTTAAGGGGGCAGAACACTGAAGCTTTCTTT. Its protein product is CASSLRGQNTEAFF. The entire variable domain, with the rest obtained from reference TRBV28 and TRBJ1-1, is as follows: DVKVTQSSRYLVKRTGEKVFLECVQDMDHENMFWYRQDPGLGLRLIYFSYDVKMKEKGDIPEGYSVSREKKERFSLILESASTNQTSMYLCASSLRGQNTEAFFGQGTRLTVV.